The clone carrying this TCR beta chain was picked up many times. The antigen remains unidentified. TCRdb ran MiXCR on the reads and lists one entry per CDR3 protein. The table has 100,000 to 150,000 distinct CDR3 sequences, about 10% seen once. Trimming removed 0 bases from V and 8 bases from J, with 16 bases in between. CDR1 and CDR2 from the germline V gene are MGHRA and YSYEKL. The CDR3 extends over 15 amino acids. The data were obtained in a study of T cell repertoires in cytomegalovirus infection. The study, taken as a whole, reports: The study found HLA-C-restricted CMV-specific TCR beta clonotypes dominating the ex vivo response. Identification of carriers of CMV plus the relevant HLA was performed using cumulative public TCR beta family frequency.

Sequenced input: PBMCs. The chain uses TRBV4-1 and TRBJ1-2; D gene uncertain. The clonotype comes from a human donor in good health (CMV status not recorded). Some clones in this sample may be carry-over from other donors' samples. Written as DNA, the CDR3 is TGCGCCAGCAGCCAAGATCACAACGCCGAGCACGGCTACACCTTC. Its translation: CASSQDHNAEHGYTF.